This record looks at one T cell receptor (beta chain) sequence and its context. A single record per CDR3 protein comes from TCRdb applying MiXCR to the RACE reads. The table records tens of thousands of distinct CDR3 sequences, nearly 10% of them present only once. This entry comes from a study of human T cells and chemical hapten exposure. Germline loops: CDR1 SQVTM, CDR2 ANQGSEA. The CDR3 spans 13 residues. V lost 6 bases and J 5 bases, leaving 14 bases between the germline ends. As for time point: pre-sensitization, week 0. The treatment was: therapeutic diphenylcyclopropenone sensitization with weekly scalp DPC.

Sample: whole blood, taken in connection with sensitization to the hapten diphenylcyclopropenone (DPC). The rearrangement joins TRBV29-1 to TRBJ2-1, with D tentatively TRBD2 (5 bases). The source of this sequence is a woman aged 40 to 50 with alopecia areata. Some clones in this sample may be carry-over from other donors' samples. The CDR3: CSVSRGFDNEQFF. CDR3 DNA sequence: TGCAGCGTCTCCCGGGGTTTCGACAATGAGCAGTTCTTC.